This T cell receptor beta chain stems from a study of cytomegalovirus exposure and HLA in healthy donors. Overall study context: The roughly 110 validation repertoires used the same platform as the roughly 670 first-cohort repertoires (as reported by a later analysis). Study-wide results and caveats: First-cohort TCR clusters were later found to tend to co-occur in the 120 or so validation repertoires. A few chains tied to CMV proved CMV antigen-specific in vitro.

CDR1 is MNHNS and CDR2 is SASEGT in the germline V gene. The length of the CDR3 is 15 residues. V was clipped by 3 bases and J by 0 bases, with 10 bases between them. Sequencing was performed with immunoSEQ multiplex PCR; in TCRdb, only in-frame clones are kept and a portion is missing. The table shows 200,000 to 250,000 clones, with approximately 86% occurring only once. On this clone: Its antigen is unidentified.

The receptor's source is a woman aged 18-30 years in good health and CMV-seronegative. The sequenced sample was PBMCs. This chain connects TRBV6-1 to TRBJ2-3; TRBD2 is a possible D gene (5 bases). The CDR3 region is CASSEVGVSTDTQYF. CDR3 DNA sequence: TGTGCCAGCAGTGAGGTGGGAGTTAGCACAGATACGCAGTATTTT.